This T cell receptor (beta chain) was identified in a study of beta chain features in type 1 diabetes. Study information: Cell yields, gender and age were comparable in patients and healthy donors. Points from the study as a whole: Fewer junction insertions and more nucleotide deletions appeared in type 1 diabetes patients. Type 1 diabetes patients had moderately but significantly shorter TCRB CDR3s in all four CD4+ subsets. Across patients, naive, central memory and Treg TCRB repertoires exhibited apparently greater similarity than was observed across healthy donors.

To note about this clone: Its antigen is unknown.

Isolated RNA was reverse transcribed in full, so expressed TCRB transcripts were sequenced. About 3.9 million reads on average were seen across naive, central memory and regulatory T cell samples. Profiling relied on immunoSEQ multiplex PCR, and the TCRdb table lists in-frame clones only, not all of them. The sample holds about 740,000 clones, 13% seen once. Sequenced sample: naive CD4+ T cells from blood. This clonotype was sampled from a young man with type 1 diabetes.

The DNA of the CDR3 is TGTGCCTCTCGGCCCGGGACAGCGAACACCGGGGAGCTGTTTTTT. As protein: CASRPGTANTGELFF. This chain uses TRBV6-1 with TRBJ2-2; 7 bases line up with TRBD1. Losses at the gene ends were 11 bases for V and 0 bases for J; bases not matched to a gene: 9. Germline-derived CDR1 and CDR2 are MNHNS and SASEGT. This CDR3 comprises 15 residues.